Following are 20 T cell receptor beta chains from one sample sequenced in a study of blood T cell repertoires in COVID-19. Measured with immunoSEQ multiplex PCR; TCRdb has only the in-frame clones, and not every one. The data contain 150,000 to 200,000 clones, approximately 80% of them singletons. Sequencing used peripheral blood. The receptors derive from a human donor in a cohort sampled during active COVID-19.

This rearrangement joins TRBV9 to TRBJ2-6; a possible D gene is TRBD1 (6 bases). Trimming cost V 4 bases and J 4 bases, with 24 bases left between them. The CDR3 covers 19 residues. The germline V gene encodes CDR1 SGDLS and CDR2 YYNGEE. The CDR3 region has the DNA TGTGCCAGCAGCATCGGGACAAGGAGCGTTCAATCCGGGGCCAACGTCCTGACTTTC. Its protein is CASSIGTRSVQSGANVLTF.

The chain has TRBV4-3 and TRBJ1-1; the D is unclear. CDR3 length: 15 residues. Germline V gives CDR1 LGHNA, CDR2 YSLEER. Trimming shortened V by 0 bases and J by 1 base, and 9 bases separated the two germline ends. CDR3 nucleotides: TGCGCCAGCAGCCAAGATTTTCGGGGGAACACTGAAGCTTTCTTT. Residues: CASSQDFRGNTEAFF.

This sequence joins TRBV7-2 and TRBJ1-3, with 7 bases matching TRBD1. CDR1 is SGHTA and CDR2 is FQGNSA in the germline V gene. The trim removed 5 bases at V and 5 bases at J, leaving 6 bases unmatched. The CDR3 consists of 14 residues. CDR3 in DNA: TGTGCCAGCAGCGACGACAGGGCTCGAAACACCATATATTTT. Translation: CASSDDRARNTIYF.

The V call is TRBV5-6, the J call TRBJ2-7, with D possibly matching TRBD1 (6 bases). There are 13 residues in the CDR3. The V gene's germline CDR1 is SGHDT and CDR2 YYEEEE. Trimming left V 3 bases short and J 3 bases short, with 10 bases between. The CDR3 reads CASSSGTNYEQYF. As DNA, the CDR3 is TGTGCCAGCAGCTCCGGGACAAACTACGAGCAGTACTTC.

The CDR3 sequence: CASSLRPGGSTDTQYF. As DNA, the CDR3 is TGTGCCAGCAGCTTGAGGCCAGGGGGGAGCACAGATACGCAGTATTTT. The chain employs TRBV5-6 and TRBJ2-3; a possible D gene is TRBD1 (7 bases). Germline V gene lookup returns CDR1 SGHDT and CDR2 YYEEEE. The CDR3 loop spans 16 amino acids. The V end was cut by 1 base, the J end by 0 bases, with 12 bases between.

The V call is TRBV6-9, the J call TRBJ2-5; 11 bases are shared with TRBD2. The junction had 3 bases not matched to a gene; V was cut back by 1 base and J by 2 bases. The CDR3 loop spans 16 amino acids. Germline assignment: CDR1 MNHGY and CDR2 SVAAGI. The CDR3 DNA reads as TGTGCCAGCAGTTATTGGACTAGCGGGTCTCAAGAGACCCAGTACTTC. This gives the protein CASSYWTSGSQETQYF.

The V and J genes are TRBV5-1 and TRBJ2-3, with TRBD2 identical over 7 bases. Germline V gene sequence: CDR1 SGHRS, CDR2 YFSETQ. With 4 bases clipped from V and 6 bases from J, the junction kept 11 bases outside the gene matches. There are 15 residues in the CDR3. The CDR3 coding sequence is TGCGCCAGCAGCCTGGCTGGGCGGGAGTGGGATACGCAGTATTTT. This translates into CASSLAGREWDTQYF.

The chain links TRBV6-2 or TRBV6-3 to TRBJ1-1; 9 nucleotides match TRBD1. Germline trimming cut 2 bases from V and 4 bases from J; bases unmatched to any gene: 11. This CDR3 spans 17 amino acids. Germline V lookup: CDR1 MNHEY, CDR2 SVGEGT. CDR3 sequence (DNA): TGTGCCAGCAGTTACCCCACCGGGACAGGGTGGAGCACTGAAGCTTTCTTT. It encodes CASSYPTGTGWSTEAFF.

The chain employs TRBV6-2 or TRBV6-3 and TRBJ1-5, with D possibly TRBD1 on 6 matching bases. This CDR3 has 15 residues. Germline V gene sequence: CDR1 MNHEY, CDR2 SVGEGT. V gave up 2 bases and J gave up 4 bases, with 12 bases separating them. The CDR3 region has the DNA TGTGCCAGCAGTTACCCCGACAGGAGAAATCAGCCCCAGCATTTT. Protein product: CASSYPDRRNQPQHF.

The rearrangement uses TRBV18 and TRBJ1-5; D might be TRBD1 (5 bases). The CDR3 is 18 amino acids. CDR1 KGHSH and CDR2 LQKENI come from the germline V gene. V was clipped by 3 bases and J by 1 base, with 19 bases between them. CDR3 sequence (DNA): TGTGCCAGCTCACCGCTTTTTGACGGGGGTATAAGCAATCAGCCCCAGCATTTT. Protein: CASSPLFDGGISNQPQHF. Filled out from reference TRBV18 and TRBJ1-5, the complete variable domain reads NAGVMQNPRHLVRRRGQEARLRCSPMKGHSHVYWYRQLPEEGLKFMVYLQKENIIDESGMPKERFSAEFPKEGPSILRIQQVVRGDSAAYFCASSPLFDGGISNQPQHFGDGTRLSIL.

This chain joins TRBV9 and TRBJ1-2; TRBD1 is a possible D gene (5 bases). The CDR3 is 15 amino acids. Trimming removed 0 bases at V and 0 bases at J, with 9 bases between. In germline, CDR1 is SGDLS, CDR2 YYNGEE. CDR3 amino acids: CASSVGTPSNYGYTF. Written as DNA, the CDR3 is TGTGCCAGCAGCGTAGGGACACCCTCTAACTATGGCTACACCTTC.

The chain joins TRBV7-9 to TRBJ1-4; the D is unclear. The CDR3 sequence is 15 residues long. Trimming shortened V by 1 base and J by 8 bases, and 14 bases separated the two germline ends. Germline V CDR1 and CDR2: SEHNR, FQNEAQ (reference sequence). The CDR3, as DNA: TGTGCCAGCAGCTTAGTCTCGGGTGTTGAAGAAAAACTGTTTTTT. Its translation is CASSLVSGVEEKLFF. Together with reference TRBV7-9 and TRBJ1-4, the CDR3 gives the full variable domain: DTGVSQNPRHKITKRGQNVTFRCDPISEHNRLYWYRQTLGQGPEFLTYFQNEAQLEKSRLLSDRFSAERPKGSFSTLEIQRTEQGDSAMYLCASSLVSGVEEKLFFGSGTQLSVL.

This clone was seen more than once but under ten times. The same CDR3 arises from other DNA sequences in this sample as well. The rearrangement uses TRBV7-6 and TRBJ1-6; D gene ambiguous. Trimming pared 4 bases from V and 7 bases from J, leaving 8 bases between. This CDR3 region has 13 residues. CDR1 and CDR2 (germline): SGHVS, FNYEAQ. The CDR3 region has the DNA TGTGCCAGCAGCTCGACGGGGAATTCACCCCTCCACTTT. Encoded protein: CASSSTGNSPLHF.

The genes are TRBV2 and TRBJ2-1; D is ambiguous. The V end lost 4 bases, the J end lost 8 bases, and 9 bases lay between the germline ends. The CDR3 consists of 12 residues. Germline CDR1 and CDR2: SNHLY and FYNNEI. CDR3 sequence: CASSAYYDEQFF. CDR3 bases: TGTGCCAGCAGTGCCTATTACGATGAGCAGTTCTTC.

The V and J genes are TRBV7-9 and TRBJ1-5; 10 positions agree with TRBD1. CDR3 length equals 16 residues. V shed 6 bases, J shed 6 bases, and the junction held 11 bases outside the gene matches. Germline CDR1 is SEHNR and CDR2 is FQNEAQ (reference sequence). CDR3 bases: TGTGCCAGCAGTTCCGGGACAGGGGTTTTCGGTCAGCCCCAGCATTTT. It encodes CASSSGTGVFGQPQHF.

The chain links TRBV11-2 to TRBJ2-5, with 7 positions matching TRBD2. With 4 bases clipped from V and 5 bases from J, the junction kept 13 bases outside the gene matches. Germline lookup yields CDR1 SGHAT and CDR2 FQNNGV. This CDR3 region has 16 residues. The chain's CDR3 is CASSSDPSGRPETQYF. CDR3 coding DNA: TGTGCCAGCAGCTCCGACCCTAGCGGCCGGCCGGAGACCCAGTACTTC.

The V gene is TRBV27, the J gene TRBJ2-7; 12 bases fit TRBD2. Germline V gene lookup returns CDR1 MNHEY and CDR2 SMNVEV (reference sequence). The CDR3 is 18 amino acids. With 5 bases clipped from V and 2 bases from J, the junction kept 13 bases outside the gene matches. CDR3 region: CASSPRPGLAGAAYEQYF. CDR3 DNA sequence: TGTGCCAGCAGTCCGCGGCCGGGACTAGCGGGTGCTGCCTACGAGCAGTACTTC.

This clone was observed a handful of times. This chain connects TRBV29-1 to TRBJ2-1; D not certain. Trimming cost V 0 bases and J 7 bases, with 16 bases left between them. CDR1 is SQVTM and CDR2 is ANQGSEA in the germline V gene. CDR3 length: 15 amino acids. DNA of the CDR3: TGCAGCGTTGAAGATGACGCGGCCTTCGGAAATGAGCAGTTCTTC. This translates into CSVEDDAAFGNEQFF.

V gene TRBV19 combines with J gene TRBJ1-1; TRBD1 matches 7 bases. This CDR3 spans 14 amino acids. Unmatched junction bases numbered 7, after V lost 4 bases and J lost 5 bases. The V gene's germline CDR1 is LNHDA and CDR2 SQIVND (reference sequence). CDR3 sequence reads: CASSSAGTVTEAFF. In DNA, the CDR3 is TGTGCCAGTAGTAGCGCCGGGACAGTTACTGAAGCTTTCTTT.

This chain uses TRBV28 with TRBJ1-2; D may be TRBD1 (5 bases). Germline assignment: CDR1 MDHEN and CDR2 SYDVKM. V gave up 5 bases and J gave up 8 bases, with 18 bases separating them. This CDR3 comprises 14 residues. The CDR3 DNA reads TGTGCCAGCAGTGCCTCGCGGGGGACCCCAGGCTACACCTTC. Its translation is CASSASRGTPGYTF.